One and the same sample provided the 6 T cell receptor beta chains below, sequenced in a study of cytomegalovirus exposure and HLA in healthy donors. The primer mix had 60 Vbeta and 13 Jbeta primers. The data were produced by immunoSEQ multiplex PCR, yet TCRdb's version contains in-frame clones alone and is incomplete. The sample has 130,000 to 150,000 clones, 65% to 85% seen once. Sequenced sample: PBMCs. The receptors stem from a middle-aged woman in good health and CMV-seropositive.

The V call is TRBV7-9, the J call TRBJ1-1; D is unclear. The CDR3 runs to 14 residues. The germline V gene has CDR1 SEHNR and CDR2 FQNEAQ (reference sequence). V lost 0 bases to trimming and J lost 1 base, with 6 bases between them. The CDR3 reads CASSLAQKNTEAFF. DNA of the CDR3: TGTGCCAGCAGCTTAGCCCAGAAGAACACTGAAGCTTTCTTT.

The chain carries TRBV13 and TRBJ2-1; 8 bases fit TRBD2. Germline-derived CDR1 and CDR2 are PRHDT and FYEKMQ (reference sequence). Losses at the gene ends were 5 bases for V and 9 bases for J; bases not matched to a gene: 0. The CDR3 has 11 residues. The CDR3 reads CASSLAGEQFF. The CDR3 region has the DNA TGTGCCAGCAGCCTAGCGGGTGAGCAGTTCTTC.

The chain combines TRBV6-5 with TRBJ1-1, with 8 bases aligning to TRBD1. Trimming removed 4 bases from V and 3 bases from J; junction bases left unmatched: 10. The germline V gene has CDR1 MNHEY and CDR2 SVGAGI. This CDR3 spans 16 amino acids. CDR3 nucleotide sequence: TGTGCCAGCAGTTCGTTACAGGGGGGATGGGACACTGAAGCTTTCTTT. It codes for CASSSLQGGWDTEAFF.

CDR3 bases: TGTGCCAGCAGGGACAGCCTGTCTGTGGCTGAAGCTTTCTTT. Translated, it gives CASRDSLSVAEAFF. This chain uses TRBV27 with TRBJ1-1; a possible D gene is TRBD1 (6 bases). Germline CDR1 is MNHEY and CDR2 is SMNVEV (reference sequence). Trimming left V 6 bases short and J 6 bases short, with 17 bases between. The CDR3 totals 14 residues.

The chain recombines TRBV6-1 with TRBJ2-7; tentatively, D is TRBD2 (6 bases). The CDR3 has 15 amino acids. CDR1 is MNHNS and CDR2 is SASEGT in the germline V gene. The V end was cut by 1 base, the J end by 0 bases, with 10 bases between. The CDR3: CASSEGRDSSYEQYF. In DNA, the CDR3 is TGTGCCAGCAGTGAAGGTAGGGACTCCTCCTACGAGCAGTACTTC.

J is TRBJ2-3 and V is TRBV11-2, with D hard to call. The length of the CDR3 is 15 residues. The V end was cut by 0 bases, the J end by 6 bases, with 13 bases between. CDR1 is SGHAT, CDR2 FQNNGV, per germline. The CDR3 DNA reads as TGTGCCAGCAGCTTAGATCTCCCTAGTTTGGATACGCAGTATTTT. Translated: CASSLDLPSLDTQYF.